These 29 T cell receptor beta chains were all obtained from the same sample, sequenced in a study of T cells after yellow fever vaccination. One entry per CDR3 protein results from TCRdb running MiXCR on the 5' RACE reads. The sample comprises some 160,000 distinct CDR3 sequences, around 9.7% of which are singletons, and roughly 40% rests with the top ten. The sequences come from CD8+ T cells sorted from PBMCs, collected 45 days after the yellow fever booster vaccination. Source of these receptors: a man in his late teens or twenties who received the YFV17D yellow fever vaccine.

V gene TRBV6-2 or TRBV6-3 combines with J gene TRBJ2-1, with unresolved D. Germline V CDR1 and CDR2: MNHEY, SVGEGT. V shed 8 bases and J shed 1 base, with 3 bases lying between them. This CDR3 has 11 amino acids. CDR3 protein: CASQSYNEQFF. The CDR3 DNA reads as TGTGCCAGCCAATCCTACAATGAGCAGTTCTTC.

The chain combines TRBV7-9 with TRBJ2-1, with 9 bases fitting TRBD1. Germline V gene sequence: CDR1 SEHNR, CDR2 FQNEAQ (reference sequence). This CDR3 is built from 15 residues. With V trimmed by 3 bases and J by 7 bases, 7 bases remained unmatched. CDR3 sequence reads: CASSLDGTGSNEQFF. For the CDR3, the DNA is TGTGCCAGCAGCTTGGATGGGACAGGGAGTAATGAGCAGTTCTTC.

This clonotype occurred a few times. This chain links TRBV7-7 with TRBJ2-7, with 9 bases that match TRBD1. V was clipped by 1 base and J by 5 bases; unmatched bases: 3. This CDR3 is 14 amino acids long. Germline V lookup: CDR1 SSHAT, CDR2 FNYEAQ (reference sequence). Here the CDR3 DNA reads TGTGCCAGCAGCTTAGGGACAGGGGTCGACGAGCAGTACTTC. Protein sequence: CASSLGTGVDEQYF.

This clonotype qualifies as medium-sized. The chain carries TRBV6-5 and TRBJ2-2; the match to TRBD1 covers 8 bases. Germline CDR1 and CDR2: MNHEY and SVGAGI. V was pared by 6 bases and J by 3 bases, with 6 bases of the junction left unmatched. The CDR3 has 15 residues. The CDR3, as DNA: TGTGCCAGCAGACTCCCGGACAGGGACACCGGGGAGCTGTTTTTT. It is translated as CASRLPDRDTGELFF.

This clonotype turned up a few times. The chain has TRBV11-2 and TRBJ2-1; D ambiguous. CDR1 SGHAT and CDR2 FQNNGV come from the germline V gene. The length of the CDR3 is 12 residues. Trimming cost V 1 base and J 8 bases, with 6 bases left between them. Written as DNA, the CDR3 is TGTGCCAGCAGCTTAGTTTCGCATGAGCAGTTCTTC. Amino acids: CASSLVSHEQFF.

This chain uses TRBV12-3 or TRBV12-4 with TRBJ2-3; tentatively, D is TRBD1 or TRBD2 (6 bases each). The CDR3 has 15 residues. Trimming left V 6 bases short and J 5 bases short, with 18 bases between. The CDR3 protein is CASSLRGVEGDTQYF. Here the CDR3 DNA reads TGTGCCAGCAGCTTAAGGGGGGTTGAGGGAGATACGCAGTATTTT.

The sample holds one count of this clonotype. This chain uses TRBV5-4 with TRBJ2-3, with TRBD1 matching over 9 bases. Looked up from germline, CDR1 is SGHNT and CDR2 is YYREEE (reference sequence). J was trimmed by 10 bases and V by 1 base; bases with no gene match: 10. The CDR3 runs 15 residues. This chain's CDR3 is CASSLPGQGTLAQYF. The CDR3 coding sequence is TGTGCCAGCAGCTTGCCGGGACAGGGAACCCTTGCGCAGTATTTT.

J is TRBJ1-1 and V is TRBV19; D not certain. The CDR3 runs to 14 residues. Germline values: CDR1 LNHDA, CDR2 SQIVND (reference sequence). The V and J ends lost 1 base and 4 bases respectively, with 10 bases between them. The CDR3 DNA follows: TGTGCCAGTAGTATAGTAGCGGGTACCACTGAAGCTTTCTTT. Translating gives CASSIVAGTTEAFF.

This clonotype was recorded a few times. The chain carries TRBV12-5 and TRBJ1-1; no reliable D call. The CDR3 is 17 residues long. V was pared by 3 bases and J by 2 bases, with 19 bases between. CDR1 and CDR2 (germline): LGHNT, FRNRAP. CDR3 protein: CASGFIIPVRENTEAFF. CDR3 bases: TGTGCTAGTGGTTTTATTATACCGGTGCGCGAAAACACTGAAGCTTTCTTT. The complete variable domain, with remaining parts taken from reference TRBV12-5 and TRBJ1-1, reads DARVTQTPRHKVTEMGQEVTMRCQPILGHNTVFWYRQTMMQGLELLAYFRNRAPLDDSGMPKDRFSAEMPDATLATLKIQPSEPRDSAVYFCASGFIIPVRENTEAFFGQGTRLTVV.

The rearrangement joins TRBV12-3 or TRBV12-4 to TRBJ1-2; TRBD1 might be the D (5 bases). V gave up 6 bases and J gave up 6 bases, with 17 bases separating them. The CDR3 is 14 amino acids. DNA for the CDR3: TGTGCCAGCAGCCCCCGAGGGGCGTTCAATGGCTACACCTTC. Amino acids: CASSPRGAFNGYTF.

This clonotype was found a few times. The chain has TRBV6-5 and TRBJ1-2; D is unclear. This CDR3 is 18 amino acids long. Germline CDR1 is MNHEY and CDR2 is SVGAGI. V lost 2 bases, J lost 6 bases, and 25 bases lay in between. CDR3 sequence reads: CASSYGRTTLEAGDGYTF. The CDR3 coding sequence is TGTGCCAGCAGTTACGGCCGTACAACTCTCGAAGCTGGCGATGGCTACACCTTC.

The CDR3 is CASNGEQEGYNEQFF. Written as DNA, the CDR3 is TGTGCCAGTAATGGGGAACAGGAGGGGTACAATGAGCAGTTCTTC. V is TRBV19 and J is TRBJ2-1; D possibly corresponds to TRBD2 (6 bases). The CDR3 is made up of 15 amino acids. V was cut by 7 bases and J by 4 bases, with 17 bases left in between. Germline CDR1 reads LNHDA; CDR2 reads SQIVND (reference sequence).

The chain combines TRBV4-3 with TRBJ1-2; D is unclear. The CDR3 runs 16 residues. Germline V gives CDR1 LGHNA, CDR2 YSLEER. V lost 5 bases and J 4 bases, leaving 20 bases between the germline ends. CDR3 in DNA: TGCGCCAGCAGCTTAGGACTTGGGGATACGGGCTATGGCTACACCTTC. It translates to CASSLGLGDTGYGYTF.

This clonotype was picked up many times. The V call is TRBV29-1, the J call TRBJ2-5; the D gene could be TRBD1 or TRBD2 (6 bases each). V was trimmed by 4 bases and J by 4 bases, leaving 16 bases between them. The CDR3 has 14 amino acids. CDR1 is SQVTM, CDR2 ANQGSEA, per germline. Here the CDR3 DNA reads TGCAGCGTTGGGTCGTGGGGGGCCCGAGAGACCCAGTACTTC. The encoded protein is CSVGSWGARETQYF.

This clonotype was counted a few times. The V gene is TRBV9, the J gene TRBJ2-1; no firm D call. Germline loops: CDR1 SGDLS, CDR2 YYNGEE. Trimming removed 3 bases at V and 3 bases at J, with 16 bases between. The CDR3 loop spans 16 amino acids. CDR3 in amino acids: CASSAGDGYLYNEQFF. In DNA form, the CDR3 reads TGTGCCAGCAGCGCGGGCGACGGATACCTCTACAATGAGCAGTTCTTC.

The CDR3 bases are TGTGCCAGCAGTTTGGTACTGATGGGCAATCAGCCCCAGCATTTT. Protein product: CASSLVLMGNQPQHF. The chain carries TRBV12-3 or TRBV12-4 and TRBJ1-5; D remains unclear. Trimming pared 3 bases from V and 2 bases from J, leaving 11 bases between. The CDR3 totals 15 residues.

CDR3 residues: CASSVAVTGELFF. Written as DNA, the CDR3 is TGTGCCAGCAGCGTAGCTGTGACCGGGGAGCTGTTTTTT. J is TRBJ2-2 and V is TRBV9; D is undetermined. Trimming removed 0 bases at V and 5 bases at J, with 5 bases between. Germline V gene sequence: CDR1 SGDLS, CDR2 YYNGEE. The CDR3 is 13 residues long. The variable domain in full, with the rest retrieved from reference TRBV9 and TRBJ2-2, is DSGVTQTPKHLITATGQRVTLRCSPRSGDLSVYWYQQSLDQGLQFLIQYYNGEERAKGNILERFSAQQFPDLHSELNLSSLELGDSALYFCASSVAVTGELFFGEGSRLTVL.

The chain couples TRBV4-1 to TRBJ1-1; no clear D. In germline, CDR1 is MGHRA, CDR2 YSYEKL. V gave up 8 bases and J gave up 5 bases, with 21 bases separating them. The CDR3 is 15 residues long. In nucleotides, the CDR3 is TGCGCCAGCGGTCTCTCTGCGGGTTCGGGGACTGAAGCTTTCTTT. Its protein product is CASGLSAGSGTEAFF.

There are a few counts of this clonotype. The chain uses TRBV7-9 and TRBJ2-1, with D perhaps given as TRBD1 or TRBD2 (6 bases each). V lost 5 bases and J 7 bases, leaving 12 bases between the germline ends. The CDR3 loop spans 13 amino acids. In germline, CDR1 is SEHNR, CDR2 FQNEAQ (reference sequence). This CDR3 is CASSQRGGNEQFF. CDR3 nucleotide sequence: TGTGCCAGCAGCCAAAGAGGGGGGAATGAGCAGTTCTTC.

The sample holds a few counts of this clonotype. The CDR3 DNA reads as TGTGCCAGCAGCTCCACGGTTGCGTCACCCCTCCACTTT. Translating it yields CASSSTVASPLHF. The V and J genes are TRBV13 and TRBJ1-6; D gene uncertain. Germline loops: CDR1 PRHDT, CDR2 FYEKMQ (reference sequence). V was shortened by 4 bases and J by 10 bases, with 11 bases between the two germline ends. CDR3 size: 13 residues.

This chain uses TRBV18 with TRBJ1-5, with D unclear. Germline V gene sequence: CDR1 KGHSH, CDR2 LQKENI. V was trimmed by 3 bases and J by 0 bases, leaving 9 bases between them. The CDR3 has 15 residues. The CDR3, as DNA: TGTGCCAGCTCACCGATCGGGGATAGCAATCAGCCCCAGCATTTT. It translates to CASSPIGDSNQPQHF.

The chain links TRBV28 to TRBJ1-2, with D unclear. This CDR3 has 10 amino acids. In germline, CDR1 is MDHEN, CDR2 SYDVKM. V lost 4 bases and J 7 bases, leaving 4 bases between the germline ends. The chain's CDR3 is CASSSRGYTF. The CDR3, as DNA: TGTGCCAGCAGTTCCCGTGGCTACACCTTC.

The chain recombines TRBV4-2 with TRBJ1-2; tentative D call: TRBD1 (5 bases). V lost 0 bases to trimming and J lost 7 bases, with 15 bases between them. The germline gives CDR1 LGHNA, CDR2 YNFKEQ. The CDR3 consists of 15 residues. CDR3 region: CASSQDGGRDRGYTF. CDR3 in DNA: TGTGCCAGCAGCCAAGATGGAGGCAGGGATCGTGGCTACACCTTC.

The chain recombines TRBV19 with TRBJ1-1, with no clear D. Germline lookup yields CDR1 LNHDA and CDR2 SQIVND (reference sequence). The CDR3 consists of 13 residues. CDR3 region: CGSTFRLNTEAFF. In DNA, the CDR3 is TGTGGCTCTACCTTCCGGTTGAACACTGAAGCTTTCTTT.

The chain employs TRBV9 and TRBJ2-2; 7 nucleotides align to TRBD2. The CDR3 covers 13 residues. Looked up from germline, CDR1 is SGDLS and CDR2 is YYNGEE. The ends lost 3 bases at V and 6 bases at J; junction bases unmatched: 2. The CDR3 DNA is TGTGCCAGCAGCGCTGGGGGGGCCGGGGAGCTGTTTTTT. It is translated as CASSAGGAGELFF.

This clonotype was counted between two and nine times. The genes are TRBV4-1 and TRBJ1-6; a weak D match, TRBD1 (6 bases). The CDR3 has 13 amino acids. The ends were cut back, 0 bases at V and 15 bases at J, with 12 bases in the middle. Germline V gene data show CDR1 as MGHRA and CDR2 as YSYEKL. The CDR3 coding sequence is TGCGCCAGCAGCCAAGACGGAGGACAGCTCCTCCACTTT. This sequence encodes CASSQDGGQLLHF.

This clonotype came up a few times. The chain recombines TRBV6-5 with TRBJ1-4; maybe TRBD1 (6 bases). Germline CDR1 reads MNHEY; CDR2 reads SVGAGI. Trimming removed 7 bases at V and 0 bases at J, with 18 bases between. The CDR3 contains 17 residues. CDR3 DNA: TGTGCCAGCACCGATACCAGGGGAACTGCAACTAATGAAAAACTGTTTTTT. Its translation is CASTDTRGTATNEKLFF.

This clonotype was observed a few times. CDR3 residues: CASSSTRAGELFF. CDR3 sequence (DNA): TGTGCCAGCAGTTCGACAAGGGCCGGGGAGCTGTTTTTT. The chain combines TRBV7-8 with TRBJ2-2; D gene unclear. Germline-derived CDR1 and CDR2 are SGHVS and FQNEAQ. Trimming stripped 6 bases from V and 6 bases from J, with 11 bases between. The CDR3 totals 13 residues.

The chain has TRBV12-3 or TRBV12-4 and TRBJ2-7, with 7 nucleotides matching TRBD1. The CDR3 has 13 residues. The J segment lost 5 bases and the V segment lost 7 bases, leaving 8 bases of the junction unmatched. The CDR3: CASTSGTVHEQYF. DNA of the CDR3: TGTGCCAGCACGTCCGGGACAGTACACGAGCAGTACTTC.